One sample yielded the 26 T cell receptor beta chains listed below, sequenced in a study of Ad26.COV2.S vaccination and SARS-CoV-2 variants. Only in-frame clones appear in the TCRdb table, and some are missing; sequencing was by immunoSEQ multiplex PCR. The top ten clones hold about 3.3% of a sample with 300,000 to 400,000 clones, about 85% of them seen once. Treatment defined: around 19 received Ad26.COV2.S at low or high dose, single or two shots; about five received placebo; per-sample allocation not given. Sampling was performed 63 days after the first vaccine or placebo injection. The source material was peripheral blood, sampled in a trial of Ad26.COV2.S vaccine versus placebo. The receptors were gathered from a person aged 18-60 years who received the Ad26.COV2.S COVID-19 vaccine or a placebo.

The chain couples TRBV19 to TRBJ2-3; D not certain. V was pared by 7 bases and J by 3 bases, with 8 bases between. The V gene's germline CDR1 is LNHDA and CDR2 SQIVND (reference sequence). This CDR3 region has 12 residues. The CDR3 here is CASTGITDTQYF. CDR3 DNA: TGTGCCAGTACAGGTATTACAGATACGCAGTATTTT. Filled out from reference TRBV19 and TRBJ2-3, the complete variable domain reads DGGITQSPKYLFRKEGQNVTLSCEQNLNHDAMYWYRQDPGQGLRLIYYSQIVNDFQKGDIAEGYSVSREKKESFPLTVTSAQKNPTAFYLCASTGITDTQYFGPGTRLTVL.

The CDR3 region is CASSPPPGLVLTF. As DNA, the CDR3 is TGTGCCAGCAGTCCCCCTCCGGGTCTGGTCCTGACTTTC. V usage is TRBV12-3 or TRBV12-4 and J usage is TRBJ2-6; D unclear. This CDR3 is built from 13 residues. The ends were cut back, 5 bases at V and 13 bases at J, with 15 bases in the middle.

The rearrangement joins TRBV12-3 or TRBV12-4 to TRBJ1-1; tentative D call: TRBD1 (6 bases). With 6 bases removed from V and 1 base from J, the gap between germline ends came to 9 bases. This CDR3 spans 13 amino acids. The CDR3 here is CASRSGANTEAFF. The CDR3 DNA reads as TGTGCCAGCAGATCAGGGGCGAACACTGAAGCTTTCTTT.

This rearrangement joins TRBV5-8 to TRBJ1-6, with a tentative D call TRBD1 (5 bases). This CDR3 comprises 13 residues. Germline-derived CDR1 and CDR2 are SGHTS and YDEGEE. With 5 bases removed from V and 8 bases from J, the gap between germline ends came to 11 bases. DNA of the CDR3: TGTGCCAGCAGGGGGGAAAGATATTCACCCCTCCACTTT. Translated, it gives CASRGERYSPLHF.

CDR3: CASSAGTDYNEQFF. CDR3 bases: TGTGCCAGCAGCGCAGGGACAGACTACAATGAGCAGTTCTTC. The chain couples TRBV9 to TRBJ2-1, with TRBD1 matching over 7 bases. Unmatched junction bases numbered 3, after V lost 3 bases and J lost 3 bases. This CDR3 is 14 amino acids long. The V gene's germline CDR1 is SGDLS and CDR2 YYNGEE.

This clone was counted a few times. The chain is built from TRBV5-1 and TRBJ2-1; 11 nucleotides align to TRBD2. Germline V gene lookup returns CDR1 SGHRS and CDR2 YFSETQ. There are 16 residues in the CDR3. The V and J ends lost 0 bases and 8 bases, in that order; junction bases with no gene match: 7. The CDR3 region is CASSLVLAGGLDEQFF. The CDR3 DNA follows: TGCGCCAGCAGCTTGGTTCTAGCGGGGGGATTGGATGAGCAGTTCTTC.

The chain couples TRBV7-2 to TRBJ1-5; no definite D call. The V gene lost 1 base and the J gene lost 0 bases, with 16 bases spanning the gap. CDR1 and CDR2 (germline): SGHTA, FQGNSA. The CDR3 length is 18 residues. This CDR3 reads CASSLGGSAAYSNQPQHF. Written as DNA, the CDR3 is TGTGCCAGCAGCTTAGGGGGTTCGGCGGCGTATAGCAATCAGCCCCAGCATTTT.

This chain uses TRBV9 with TRBJ2-7, with D maybe TRBD2 (6 bases). The V gene's germline CDR1 is SGDLS and CDR2 YYNGEE. Trimming took off 4 bases at V and 3 bases at J, with 17 bases between the two ends. The CDR3 consists of 15 residues. This CDR3 reads CASSPSGRFDYEQYF. DNA of the CDR3: TGTGCCAGCAGCCCCTCCGGGAGATTTGACTACGAGCAGTACTTC.

This clone was seen a single time. The chain uses TRBV6-5 and TRBJ2-7; no reliable D call. The length of the CDR3 is 13 residues. V shed 3 bases and J shed 3 bases, with 9 bases lying between them. Germline CDR1 and CDR2: MNHEY and SVGAGI. The DNA of the CDR3 is TGTGCCAGCAGTTATCAGGACGGCTACGAGCAGTACTTC. It translates to CASSYQDGYEQYF.

In this sample, this clone turned up a few times. V is TRBV2 and J is TRBJ2-3; D is undetermined. Germline V lookup: CDR1 SNHLY, CDR2 FYNNEI. This CDR3 region has 16 residues. V shed 3 bases and J shed 2 bases, with 15 bases lying between them. The CDR3 sequence is CASSERGPEITDTQYF. The CDR3 bases are TGTGCCAGCAGTGAGCGAGGACCAGAGATCACAGATACGCAGTATTTT.

In its sample, this clone was seen once. The chain carries TRBV3-1 (or the pseudogene TRBV3-2) and TRBJ1-5; D ambiguous. The CDR3 consists of 14 residues. Trimming took off 1 base at V and 3 bases at J, with 7 bases between the two ends. CDR1 and CDR2 (germline): LGHDT, YNNKEL (reference sequence). Here the CDR3 reads CASSQAANNQPQHF. CDR3 DNA: TGTGCCAGCAGCCAAGCGGCAAACAATCAGCCCCAGCATTTT.

The J gene is TRBJ2-3, the V gene TRBV4-1, with 11 bases fitting TRBD2. The CDR3 sequence is 17 residues long. The germline V gene encodes CDR1 MGHRA and CDR2 YSYEKL. With 1 base clipped from V and 4 bases from J, the junction kept 7 bases outside the gene matches. CDR3 in DNA: TGCGCCAGCAGCCAAGTAACTAGCGGGAGAAGGGCAGATACGCAGTATTTT. As protein: CASSQVTSGRRADTQYF.

In its sample, this clone was seen a few times. The chain links TRBV27 to TRBJ1-5; D possibly corresponds to TRBD1 (5 bases). The CDR3 extends over 16 amino acids. Trimming removed 5 bases at V and 2 bases at J, with 16 bases between. Germline assignment: CDR1 MNHEY and CDR2 SMNVEV (reference sequence). The CDR3 DNA reads as TGTGCCAGCAGTCTGGGGACCCAGGGCGGCAATCAGCCCCAGCATTTT. It is translated as CASSLGTQGGNQPQHF.

DNA for the CDR3: TGCAGTGCTAGTAAGGCCTCCGTTTTTTCGGATAATATAGCGGAAAAACTGTTTTTT. Protein: CSASKASVFSDNIAEKLFF. The chain carries TRBV20-1 and TRBJ1-4, with D unresolved. The CDR3 has 19 amino acids. Trimming cost V 3 bases and J 8 bases, with 31 bases left between them. Germline CDR1 reads DFQATT; CDR2 reads SNEGSKA (reference sequence).

This clone occurred once. The chain employs TRBV18 and TRBJ2-6; possibly TRBD1 or TRBD2 for D (5 bases each). The CDR3 is 15 residues long. The V end was cut by 2 bases, the J end by 1 base, with 6 bases between. Germline V CDR1 and CDR2: KGHSH, LQKENI. The CDR3 region has the DNA TGTGCCAGCTCACCAGGGGGATCTGGGGCCAACGTCCTGACTTTC. Translated: CASSPGGSGANVLTF.

The rearrangement joins TRBV9 to TRBJ2-2; 7 bases map to TRBD1. Unmatched junction bases numbered 4, after V lost 1 base and J lost 4 bases. This CDR3 is built from 15 residues. Germline V lookup: CDR1 SGDLS, CDR2 YYNGEE. The CDR3, as DNA: TGTGCCAGCAGCGTATGGTCAGGGGGCACCGGGGAGCTGTTTTTT. Its protein is CASSVWSGGTGELFF.

J is TRBJ2-7 and V is TRBV3-1 (or the pseudogene TRBV3-2); D remains ambiguous. Germline CDR1 is LGHDT and CDR2 is YNNKEL (reference sequence). V shed 0 bases and J shed 0 bases, with 6 bases lying between them. CDR3 length: 14 amino acids. CDR3 protein: CASSQEVDSYEQYF. The DNA of the CDR3 is TGTGCCAGCAGCCAAGAAGTGGACTCCTACGAGCAGTACTTC.

This clone has only one observation. The chain links TRBV10-1 to TRBJ2-1; 9 bases fit TRBD1. The junction had 7 bases not matched to a gene; V was cut back by 4 bases and J by 3 bases. CDR1 is WNHNN and CDR2 is SYGVQD in the germline V gene (reference sequence). The CDR3 totals 16 residues. The CDR3, as DNA: TGCGCCAGCAGTGGGTCGGGACAGGGTTACTACAATGAGCAGTTCTTC. Amino acid sequence: CASSGSGQGYYNEQFF.

The V call is TRBV9, the J call TRBJ1-1, with TRBD1 as a possible D gene (6 bases). Trimming took 3 bases from V and 4 from J, leaving 13 bases between them. The CDR3 loop spans 14 amino acids. Per germline, CDR1 SGDLS and CDR2 YYNGEE. The CDR3 reads CASSAGKGGTEAFF. CDR3 DNA sequence: TGTGCCAGCAGCGCCGGTAAAGGGGGCACTGAAGCTTTCTTT.

The J gene is TRBJ1-5, the V gene TRBV10-3; D is uncertain. Trimming left V 3 bases short and J 2 bases short, with 5 bases between. CDR1 ENHRY and CDR2 SYGVKD come from the germline V gene. CDR3 length equals 13 residues. The CDR3: CAISDQGNQPQHF. CDR3 nucleotides: TGTGCCATCAGTGATCAGGGCAATCAGCCCCAGCATTTT.

As regards this clone: At the DNA level, this CDR3 is encoded by other sequences in the same sample as well. The chain recombines TRBV28 with TRBJ2-7; 7 positions agree with TRBD2. The CDR3 loop spans 14 amino acids. Germline-derived CDR1 and CDR2 are MDHEN and SYDVKM. With V trimmed by 3 bases and J by 2 bases, 4 bases remained unmatched. CDR3 coding DNA: TGTGCCAGCAGTTTCTTGGGAGGGCCCTACGAGCAGTACTTC. This sequence encodes CASSFLGGPYEQYF.

V and J are TRBV11-2 and TRBJ2-7; D is possibly TRBD1 or TRBD2 (5 bases each). The V end was cut by 0 bases, the J end by 5 bases, with 11 bases between. This CDR3 comprises 14 residues. Germline CDR1 SGHAT, CDR2 FQNNGV. The CDR3 nucleotides read TGTGCCAGCAGCTTAGATCGAGGGGCCAACGAGCAGTACTTC. Encoded protein: CASSLDRGANEQYF.

Comments on this clone: An end of the junction does not agree with germline; a read error may underlie this. The rearrangement uses TRBV2 and TRBJ2-1; the D gene is possibly TRBD2 (7 bases). Germline CDR1 and CDR2: SNHLY and FYNNEI. This CDR3 has 13 residues. This chain's CDR3 is CASREEGGAEQFF. CDR3 nucleotide sequence: TGTGCCAGCAGAGAAGAAGGGGGGGCTGAGCAGTTCTTC.

This rearrangement joins TRBV5-4 to TRBJ1-6; D ambiguous. V lost 2 bases, J lost 7 bases, and 4 bases lay in between. CDR3 length: 12 residues. CDR1 is SGHNT and CDR2 is YYREEE in the germline V gene (reference sequence). This CDR3 is CASSFGNSPLHF. The CDR3 nucleotides read TGTGCCAGCAGCTTCGGGAATTCACCCCTCCACTTT.

The chain recombines TRBV6-5 with TRBJ1-2, with D unclear. Germline V gives CDR1 MNHEY, CDR2 SVGAGI. This CDR3 has 14 residues. The V end lost 7 bases, the J end lost 2 bases, and 14 bases lay between the germline ends. The CDR3: CASTDIWANYGYTF. DNA of the CDR3: TGTGCCAGCACCGACATTTGGGCGAACTATGGCTACACCTTC.

This chain connects TRBV2 to TRBJ1-3; tentatively, D is TRBD1 (5 bases). The CDR3 is 15 amino acids. Germline lookup yields CDR1 SNHLY and CDR2 FYNNEI. The V and J ends lost 7 bases and 0 bases respectively, with 13 bases between them. CDR3 coding DNA: TGTGCCAGCATCCAAACCCAGGGCTCTGGAAACACCATATATTTT. Protein product: CASIQTQGSGNTIYF.